The rows below give T cell receptor beta chains drawn from one sample of a study of T cells in Graves' hyperthyroidism and ophthalmopathy. MiXCR, applied by TCRdb to the multiplex PCR reads, yields one record per CDR3 protein. The data contain approximately 360,000 distinct CDR3 sequences, roughly 25% of them seen just once; the ten biggest clones take up about 73%. Sequencing was performed on blood. The receptors stem from a man in his forties or fifties with Graves' hyperthyroidism. The CDR3 runs from the conserved cysteine through the conserved F or W. A D gene is named only where the DNA matches it firmly. Expanded clones are given a class, and other clones once, few, many or no size at all.

j_call v_call clone_size d_call cdr3_nt cdr3_aa
TRBJ2-7 TRBV2 few TRBD1 TGTGCCAGCAGTGAAGGACAGGGCAACGTTTACGAGCAGTACTTC CASSEGQGNVYEQYF
TRBJ2-7 TRBV9 NA TRBD2 TGTGCCAGCAGCGCTAGCGGGACAGCCTACGAGCAGTACTTC CASSASGTAYEQYF
TRBJ2-7 TRBV11-3 NA NA TGTGCCAGCAGCTCTCGGACTACAGGGAAGGGCGAGCAGTACTTC CASSSRTTGKGEQYF
TRBJ1-4 TRBV7-3 NA TRBD1 TGTGCCAGCAGCCAACAGGGGGCGATAAATGAAAAACTGTTTTTT CASSQQGAINEKLFF
TRBJ2-3 TRBV29-1 many NA TGCAGCCTCGGGGACGGCACAGATACGCAGTATTTT CSLGDGTDTQYF
TRBJ1-3 TRBV29-1 NA NA TGCAGCGGGGGAGGAGGAAACACCATATATTTT CSGGGGNTIYF
TRBJ2-3 TRBV5-1 many NA TGCGCCAGCAGGGACGTCAGGGAATATGATACGCAGTATTTT CASRDVREYDTQYF
TRBJ2-7 TRBV20-1 NA NA TGCAGTGCTAGAAGTAGCTTTAGTACCTACGAGCAGTACTTC CSARSSFSTYEQYF
TRBJ2-2 TRBV19 NA NA TGTGCCAGTAAGCCACCACTCATACAGGGTTTTGACACCGGGGAGCTGCTTTTT CASKPPLIQGFDTGELLF
TRBJ2-1 TRBV20-1 many TRBD2 TGCAGTGCCAACTTAGCGGGAGGCCGAAGCTCCTACAATGAGCAGTTCTTC CSANLAGGRSSYNEQFF
TRBJ1-2 TRBV6-1 NA NA TGTGCCAGCAGGAGTCCTTCGGGGGTGAAGGGGTATGGCTACACCTTC CASRSPSGVKGYGYTF
TRBJ2-1 TRBV20-1 NA TRBD2 TGCAGTGCTTCTAGCGGGAGGGCCTTCAATGAGCAGTTCTTC CSASSGRAFNEQFF
TRBJ2-3 TRBV9 NA TRBD2 TGTGCCAGCAGCTCCGCTAGCGGGAGATCCCACACAGATACGCAGTATTTT CASSSASGRSHTDTQYF
TRBJ2-1 TRBV6-1 few TRBD2 TGTGCCAGCAGCCGCAGGGTAGCGGGAGTGGGGAATGAGCAGTTCTTC CASSRRVAGVGNEQFF
TRBJ2-3 TRBV7-3 NA NA TGTGCCAGCAGCCCCACTCCAAGGGATACGCAGTATTTT CASSPTPRDTQYF
TRBJ2-7 TRBV29-1 few NA TGCAGCGTTGCCCCACACAGGGCCGTCGAGCAGTACTTC CSVAPHRAVEQYF
TRBJ2-5 TRBV7-9 NA TRBD2 TGTGCCAGCAGCTTAACGTTTACTAGCGGGAACAAGAGACAGTACTTC CASSLTFTSGNKRQYF
TRBJ1-3 TRBV13 few NA TGTGCCAGCAGCCTCGGTCGACAGGCTGGAAACACCATATATTTT CASSLGRQAGNTIYF
TRBJ2-1 TRBV19 NA TRBD1 TGTGCCAGTAGCCGGGACAGAGCAAACAATGAGCAGTTCTTC CASSRDRANNEQFF
TRBJ1-2 TRBV2 many NA TGTGCCAGCACCGAAGACCACACTCGAAACTATGGCTACACCTTC CASTEDHTRNYGYTF
TRBJ1-2 TRBV12-3/TRBV12-4 few NA TGTGCCAGCAGTTTCGCGCGAGCTAACTATGGCTACACCTTC CASSFARANYGYTF
TRBJ2-6 TRBV4-1 few NA TGCGCCAGCAGCCAAGGCCCTCGTGGGGCCAACGTCCTGACTTTC CASSQGPRGANVLTF
TRBJ1-1 TRBV6-1 NA TRBD1 TGTGCCAGCAGCTCCAGGGGGCGCTTCACTGAAGCTTTCTTT CASSSRGRFTEAFF
TRBJ2-7 TRBV9 many NA TGTGCCAGCAGCGAAACGGGACTTTACGAGCAGTACTTC CASSETGLYEQYF
TRBJ2-3 TRBV5-6 NA NA TGTGCCAGCAGCTTGTCCGATGATACGCAGTATTTT CASSLSDDTQYF
TRBJ2-5 TRBV6-1 few NA TGTGCCAGCAGTGCGGTGAGGCAAGAGACCCAGTACTTC CASSAVRQETQYF
TRBJ2-3 TRBV2 NA TRBD2 TGTGCCAGCAGTGGACGGACTAGCGGGAGAAGGATGGATACGCAGTATTTT CASSGRTSGRRMDTQYF